The next 28 T cell receptor beta chains were all read from a single sample in a study of blood T cell repertoires in COVID-19 (dated by TCRdb to 2020 to 2022). Library creation used the immunoSEQ multiplex PCR assay. As stored in TCRdb, this immuneACCESS dataset retains in-frame rearrangements with V and J assigned. A fraction of the clones does not appear; measured against another copy, unresolved V genes explain less than half of the discrepancy, and the remainder lacks a known reason. The sample profile shows about 210,000 clones; roughly 90% of them were found once. 3.5% to 5.5% of the sample comes from the top ten. The sample taken for sequencing was PBMCs or T cells enriched from blood (not recorded which). Receptors originate from a woman between 25 and 40 years old who had been exposed to COVID-19.

V usage is TRBV7-6 and J usage is TRBJ2-2, with 9 nucleotides matching TRBD1. Trimming took 6 bases from V and 7 from J; bases not matched to a gene: 6. The CDR3 is 14 residues long. Per the germline V gene, CDR1 is SGHVS and CDR2 is FNYEAQ. The CDR3 reads CASSPTGGIGELFF. CDR3 bases: TGTGCCAGCAGTCCGACAGGGGGTATCGGGGAGCTGTTTTTT.

This rearrangement joins TRBV6-1 to TRBJ1-5; D might be TRBD1 (6 bases). The CDR3 sequence is 13 residues long. The germline V and J ends were trimmed by 8 bases and 7 bases, with 15 bases remaining between them. Germline loops: CDR1 MNHNS, CDR2 SASEGT. CDR3 DNA sequence: TGTGCCAGCCGGGGGGGCCCCGGACAGCCCCAGCATTTT. Its protein product is CASRGGPGQPQHF.

The chain couples TRBV7-9 to TRBJ1-5; possibly TRBD1 for D (5 bases). This CDR3 is built from 18 residues. The germline V gene encodes CDR1 SEHNR and CDR2 FQNEAQ (reference sequence). The V and J ends lost 4 bases and 0 bases respectively, with 19 bases between them. The CDR3 region has the DNA TGTGCCAGCAGCTACCAACAGGTGCCCTCGTATAGCAATCAGCCCCAGCATTTT. The encoded protein is CASSYQQVPSYSNQPQHF.

The sample holds one count of this clone. The V and J genes are TRBV19 and TRBJ1-2, with 9 bases that match TRBD1. Unmatched junction bases numbered 7, after V lost 10 bases and J lost 4 bases. Germline V gene data show CDR1 as LNHDA and CDR2 as SQIVND (reference sequence). This CDR3 comprises 13 residues. The CDR3 nucleotides read TGTGCCACCTGGGACAGGGACTTCTATGGCTACACCTTC. Its translation: CATWDRDFYGYTF.

The CDR3 reads CASSTQLRDSSGGYTF. In nucleotides, the CDR3 is TGTGCCAGTAGTACTCAACTCCGGGACAGTAGCGGAGGCTACACCTTC. The rearrangement joins TRBV19 to TRBJ1-2, with 7 bases matching TRBD1. The CDR3 covers 16 residues. Trimming removed 4 bases from V and 8 bases from J; junction bases left unmatched: 16. Germline lookup yields CDR1 LNHDA and CDR2 SQIVND (reference sequence).

CDR3: CAWSVIREKLFF. For the CDR3, the DNA is TGTGCCTGGAGTGTAATACGGGAAAAACTGTTTTTT. The chain carries TRBV30 and TRBJ1-4; D is uncertain. Germline-derived CDR1 and CDR2 are GTSNPN and SVGIG (reference sequence). V lost 0 bases and J lost 8, with 7 bases in between. This CDR3 has 12 amino acids.

The V gene is TRBV6-5, the J gene TRBJ2-7; D perhaps matches TRBD1 (6 bases). This CDR3 has 14 residues. The germline CDR1 and CDR2 sequences are MNHEY and SVGAGI. Trimming cost V 8 bases and J 6 bases, with 20 bases left between them. CDR3 amino acids: CASFPGQLTSEQYF. In nucleotides, the CDR3 is TGTGCCAGCTTCCCTGGACAGCTTACATCCGAGCAGTACTTC.

The gene calls are TRBV7-9 and TRBJ2-1; 14 positions agree with TRBD2. Germline assignment: CDR1 SEHNR and CDR2 FQNEAQ (reference sequence). The CDR3 is 15 amino acids. V gave up 4 bases and J gave up 6 bases; unmatched junction bases: 2. DNA of the CDR3: TGTGCCAGCAGCTCAGGACTAGCGGGGGGCAATGAGCAGTTCTTC. Translating it yields CASSSGLAGGNEQFF.

This chain uses TRBV5-1 with TRBJ1-6; D is perhaps TRBD1 (5 bases). Deletions cut 4 bases from V and 6 bases from J, with 17 bases between. Germline lookup yields CDR1 SGHRS and CDR2 YFSETQ. This CDR3 is built from 16 residues. The CDR3 reads CASSPNNGGGNSPLHF. The CDR3, as DNA: TGCGCCAGCAGCCCAAACAACGGGGGAGGTAATTCACCCCTCCACTTT.

The chain joins TRBV3-1 (or the pseudogene TRBV3-2) to TRBJ2-3, with a tentative D call TRBD2 (6 bases). CDR1 LGHDT and CDR2 YNNKEL come from the germline V gene (reference sequence). The CDR3 spans 16 residues. V shed 1 base and J shed 0 bases, with 11 bases lying between them. The CDR3 nucleotides are TGTGCCAGCAGCCAAGGGGCGGGGACTAGCACAGATACGCAGTATTTT. Translation gives CASSQGAGTSTDTQYF.

This chain uses TRBV2 with TRBJ2-1; possible D gene TRBD2, 7 bases. The CDR3 is made up of 14 amino acids. The V end lost 8 bases, the J end lost 11 bases, and 22 bases lay between the germline ends. Germline V gene data show CDR1 as SNHLY and CDR2 as FYNNEI. CDR3 DNA: TGTGCCAGCGGGGGGGGCCTCGCAACCCGGCAGCAGTTCTTC. It specifies CASGGGLATRQQFF.

This clone occurred a few times. The gene calls are TRBV25-1 and TRBJ2-7, with 7 bases that match TRBD1. The CDR3 covers 14 residues. The germline gives CDR1 MGHDK, CDR2 SYGVNS. The V and J ends lost 1 base and 7 bases, in that order; junction bases with no gene match: 7. The CDR3 DNA is TGTGCCAGCAGTGAATCAGGACAGGTGCGAGAGCAGTACTTC. It specifies CASSESGQVREQYF.

The chain is built from TRBV2 and TRBJ2-2; TRBD1 aligns across 9 bases. V gave up 6 bases and J gave up 2 bases; unmatched junction bases: 4. The CDR3 contains 15 residues. Germline CDR1 reads SNHLY; CDR2 reads FYNNEI. The CDR3 bases are TGTGCCAGCAGATGGGACAGGGTAAACACCGGGGAGCTGTTTTTT. Encoded protein: CASRWDRVNTGELFF.

V and J are TRBV2 and TRBJ2-7; 8 bases map to TRBD1. Trimming cost V 5 bases and J 3 bases; bases outside gene matches: 3. Germline CDR1 reads SNHLY; CDR2 reads FYNNEI. The CDR3 sequence is 13 residues long. For the CDR3, the DNA is TGTGCCAGCAGTCGGGGACAGGTCTACGAGCAGTACTTC. This gives the protein CASSRGQVYEQYF.

The chain carries TRBV19 and TRBJ1-5, with TRBD1 identical over 9 bases. Germline V gene data show CDR1 as LNHDA and CDR2 as SQIVND (reference sequence). The CDR3 is 13 amino acids. After removal of 6 bases from V and 7 bases from J, the junction contained 4 bases not matched to a gene. The CDR3 here is CASRGTGMQPQHF. Here the CDR3 DNA reads TGTGCCAGTAGGGGGACAGGGATGCAGCCCCAGCATTTT.

The chain links TRBV28 to TRBJ1-2; 12 bases are a match to TRBD1. The CDR3 contains 17 residues. The V gene end was trimmed by 6 bases and the J gene end by 1 base; junction bases not matched to a gene: 9. CDR1 and CDR2 from the germline V gene are MDHEN and SYDVKM. The CDR3 is CASSLTGTGGFNYGYTF. CDR3 in DNA: TGTGCCAGCAGCCTAACCGGGACAGGGGGCTTTAACTATGGCTACACCTTC.

The chain employs TRBV9 and TRBJ1-2; perhaps TRBD1 as D (6 bases). CDR1 SGDLS and CDR2 YYNGEE come from the germline V gene. V was clipped by 6 bases and J by 3 bases, with 15 bases between them. The CDR3 totals 14 residues. The CDR3 sequence is CASNPLGGDYGYTF. In nucleotides, the CDR3 is TGTGCCAGCAACCCACTAGGGGGGGACTATGGCTACACCTTC.

The chain is built from TRBV4-1 and TRBJ2-7; the match to TRBD2 covers 10 bases. The CDR3 loop spans 15 amino acids. J was trimmed by 3 bases and V by 1 base; bases with no gene match: 3. Germline V gives CDR1 MGHRA, CDR2 YSYEKL. As DNA, the CDR3 is TGCGCCAGCAGCCAAGCACTAGCGGGGAACTACGAGCAGTACTTC. Its translation: CASSQALAGNYEQYF.

The J gene is TRBJ1-3, the V gene TRBV5-6; 8 bases are a match to TRBD1. Germline values: CDR1 SGHDT, CDR2 YYEEEE. The CDR3 has 16 amino acids. The trim removed 0 bases at V and 2 bases at J, leaving 4 bases unmatched. The chain's CDR3 is CASSLAGTGTGNTIYF. The CDR3 bases are TGTGCCAGCAGCTTGGCCGGGACAGGCACTGGAAACACCATATATTTT.

The rearrangement uses TRBV30 and TRBJ2-3; 7 nucleotides align to TRBD2. With V trimmed by 0 bases and J by 4 bases, 1 base remained unmatched. CDR3 length: 13 residues. Germline V gene sequence: CDR1 GTSNPN, CDR2 SVGIG (reference sequence). The CDR3 sequence is CAWSVAGADTQYF. In nucleotides, the CDR3 is TGTGCCTGGAGTGTGGCGGGGGCAGATACGCAGTATTTT.

This clone has only one observation. V usage is TRBV7-6 and J usage is TRBJ2-3, with 9 nucleotides matching TRBD1. Germline CDR1 reads SGHVS; CDR2 reads FNYEAQ. V was pared by 0 bases and J by 4 bases, with 11 bases of the junction left unmatched. The CDR3 contains 18 residues. The CDR3 bases are TGTGCCAGCAGCTTAGCCCCCGTGGGACAGGGTGTAGCAGATACGCAGTATTTT. This sequence encodes CASSLAPVGQGVADTQYF.

The rearrangement links TRBV5-1 to TRBJ2-4, with D possibly TRBD2 on 6 matching bases. The CDR3 runs to 15 residues. Trimming took off 5 bases at V and 9 bases at J, with 21 bases between the two ends. Germline assignment: CDR1 SGHRS and CDR2 YFSETQ. This CDR3 reads CASSSLFSGPSIQYF. The CDR3 coding sequence is TGCGCCAGCAGTTCTCTCTTTAGCGGTCCGAGCATTCAGTACTTC.

This chain joins TRBV2 and TRBJ2-7; 12 positions match TRBD2. Trimming took 6 bases from V and 6 from J; bases not matched to a gene: 12. CDR3 size: 16 residues. The germline V gene has CDR1 SNHLY and CDR2 FYNNEI. In nucleotides, the CDR3 is TGTGCCAGCAGCTGGCCCCCTAGCGGGGGGGCCGGCGAGCAGTACTTC. This codes for CASSWPPSGGAGEQYF.

The chain combines TRBV18 with TRBJ1-4, with 7 bases matching TRBD1. V gave up 6 bases and J gave up 2 bases; unmatched junction bases: 3. The germline CDR1 and CDR2 sequences are KGHSH and LQKENI. The CDR3 contains 14 residues. CDR3 sequence: CASSTGLTNEKLFF. For the CDR3, the DNA is TGTGCCAGCTCGACAGGGTTGACTAATGAAAAACTGTTTTTT.

The count of this clone is one. The chain uses TRBV7-9 and TRBJ2-2; maybe TRBD2 (5 bases). V was cut by 1 base and J by 6 bases, with 9 bases left in between. CDR1 is SEHNR and CDR2 is FQNEAQ in the germline V gene (reference sequence). CDR3 length: 14 residues. The CDR3 coding sequence is TGTGCCAGCAGCTTAGTTAAGGAGGCCGGGGAGCTGTTTTTT. The encoded protein is CASSLVKEAGELFF.

The rearrangement uses TRBV3-1 (or the pseudogene TRBV3-2) and TRBJ2-7, with D perhaps matching TRBD1 (6 bases). From germline, CDR1 is LGHDT and CDR2 YNNKEL (reference sequence). CDR3 length equals 14 residues. V was cut by 1 base and J by 3 bases, with 10 bases left in between. CDR3 DNA sequence: TGTGCCAGCAGCCAAGCACAGGGCTTCTACGAGCAGTACTTC. It encodes CASSQAQGFYEQYF.

The rearrangement uses TRBV27 and TRBJ1-1; 7 bases agree with TRBD1. The V gene's germline CDR1 is MNHEY and CDR2 SMNVEV (reference sequence). Unmatched junction bases numbered 9, after V lost 6 bases and J lost 5 bases. The CDR3 is 14 amino acids. The CDR3 nucleotides are TGTGCCAGCAGGATCCGGGACAGATATACTGAAGCTTTCTTT. This gives the protein CASRIRDRYTEAFF.

CDR3 region: CASSQSFYGYTF. Here the CDR3 DNA reads TGTGCCAGCAGCCAATCCTTCTATGGCTACACCTTC. The J gene is TRBJ1-2, the V gene TRBV3-1 (or the pseudogene TRBV3-2); D not certain. CDR1 is LGHDT, CDR2 YNNKEL, per germline (reference sequence). The CDR3 is 12 residues long. The V gene lost 2 bases and the J gene lost 4 bases, with 5 bases spanning the gap.